This T cell receptor (beta chain) was observed in a study of STAT5B mutations in CD4+ large granular lymphocyte leukemia. CDR3 length: 14 amino acids. Germline CDR1 SGHNT, CDR2 YYREEE (reference sequence). V gave up 3 bases and J gave up 3 bases; unmatched junction bases: 5. Generated by immunoSEQ multiplex PCR, the TCRdb table keeps only in-frame clones and is missing some. The sample consists of approximately 21,000 clones, 78% of them appearing once. A few counts support this clone. Source material: CD4+ T cells from blood buffy coats. The gene calls are TRBV5-4 and TRBJ1-1; 7 positions match TRBD1. This TCR was recovered from a human donor in good health. This chain's CDR3 is CASSSPDRDTEAFF. Written as DNA, the CDR3 is TGTGCCAGCAGCTCACCCGACAGGGACACTGAAGCTTTCTTT. The complete variable domain, with remaining parts taken from reference TRBV5-4 and TRBJ1-1, reads ETGVTQSPTHLIKTRGQQVTLRCSSQSGHNTVSWYQQALGQGPQFIFQYYREEENGRGNFPPRFSGLQFPNYSSELNVNALELDDSALYLCASSSPDRDTEAFFGQGTRLTVV.